The 3 T cell receptor beta chains below all came from one sample that was sequenced in a study of response to subunit inactivated influenza vaccine. Each CDR3 protein is one row after TCRdb ran MiXCR on the RT-PCR reads. Among 650,000 or so distinct CDR3 sequences listed, around 15% were seen once. The sample was PBMCs from blood, taken less than 15 days before vaccination. The source of these receptors is a man in his forties or fifties who received an inactivated influenza vaccine.

This clonotype was counted a few times. The chain combines TRBV12-3 or TRBV12-4 with TRBJ2-7; the D gene could be TRBD1 or TRBD2 (5 bases each). V was trimmed by 8 bases and J by 1 base, leaving 18 bases between them. This CDR3 contains 15 residues. The CDR3 here is CASAPGDGWSYEQYF. CDR3 DNA sequence: TGTGCCAGCGCGCCTGGGGACGGTTGGTCCTACGAGCAGTACTTC.

The chain carries TRBV5-6 and TRBJ2-7; D remains ambiguous. Trimming pared 4 bases from V and 5 bases from J, leaving 13 bases between. Germline CDR1 is SGHDT and CDR2 is YYEEEE. The CDR3 sequence is 13 residues long. The CDR3 sequence: CASSPQQIDEQYF. The DNA for the CDR3 is TGTGCCAGCAGCCCCCAACAAATCGACGAGCAGTACTTC.

This clonotype was observed a few times. This chain uses TRBV5-1 with TRBJ2-1; D possibly corresponds to TRBD1 (6 bases). Trimming stripped 0 bases from V and 6 bases from J, with 13 bases between. The CDR3 runs to 15 residues. CDR1 is SGHRS and CDR2 is YFSETQ in the germline V gene. The CDR3 region is CASSLGLTGPNEQFF. CDR3 DNA sequence: TGCGCCAGCAGCTTGGGACTTACAGGGCCCAATGAGCAGTTCTTC.